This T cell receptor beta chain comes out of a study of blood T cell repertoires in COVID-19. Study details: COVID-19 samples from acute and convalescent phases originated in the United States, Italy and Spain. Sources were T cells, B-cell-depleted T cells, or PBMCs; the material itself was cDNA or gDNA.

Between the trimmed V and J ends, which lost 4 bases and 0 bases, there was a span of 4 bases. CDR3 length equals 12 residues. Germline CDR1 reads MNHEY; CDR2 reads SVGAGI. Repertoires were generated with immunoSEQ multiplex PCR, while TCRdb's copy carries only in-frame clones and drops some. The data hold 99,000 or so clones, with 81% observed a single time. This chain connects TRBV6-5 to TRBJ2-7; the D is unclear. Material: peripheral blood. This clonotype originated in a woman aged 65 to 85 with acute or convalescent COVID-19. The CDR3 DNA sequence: TGTGCCAGCAGTTCCAGCTCCTACGAGCAGTACTTC. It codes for CASSSSSYEQYF.